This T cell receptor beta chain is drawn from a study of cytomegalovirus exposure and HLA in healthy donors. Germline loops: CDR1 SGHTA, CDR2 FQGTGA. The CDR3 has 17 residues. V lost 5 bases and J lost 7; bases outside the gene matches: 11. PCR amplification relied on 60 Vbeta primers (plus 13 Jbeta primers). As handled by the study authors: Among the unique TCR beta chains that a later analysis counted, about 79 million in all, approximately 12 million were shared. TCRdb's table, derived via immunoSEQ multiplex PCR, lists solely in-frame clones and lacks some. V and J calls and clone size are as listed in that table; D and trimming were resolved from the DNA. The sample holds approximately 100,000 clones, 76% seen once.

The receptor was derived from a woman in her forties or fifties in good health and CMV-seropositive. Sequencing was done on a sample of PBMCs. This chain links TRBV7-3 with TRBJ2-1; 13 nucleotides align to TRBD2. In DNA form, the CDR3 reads TGTGCCAGCAGCCCGGCCGGGACTAGCGGGAACAAAAATGAGCAGTTCTTC. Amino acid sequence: CASSPAGTSGNKNEQFF.